This T cell receptor beta chain comes out of a study of technical replicates of blood from four donors. Some clones are missing from TCRdb's copy, which holds only in-frame ones; the method was immunoSEQ multiplex PCR. The table shows 68,000 or so clones, with approximately 90% occurring only once. The V and J ends lost 2 bases and 0 bases, in that order; junction bases with no gene match: 0. Germline-derived CDR1 and CDR2 are MNHNY and SVGAGI (reference sequence). This CDR3 contains 14 residues. The sequence was obtained from a human donor in good health. Some clones in this sample may be carry-over from other donors' samples. V usage is TRBV6-6 and J usage is TRBJ2-7; 8 positions match TRBD2. Sequencing used PBMCs. CDR3 sequence reads: CASSYGTSSYEQYF. The CDR3 bases are TGTGCCAGCAGTTACGGGACTAGCTCCTACGAGCAGTACTTC.